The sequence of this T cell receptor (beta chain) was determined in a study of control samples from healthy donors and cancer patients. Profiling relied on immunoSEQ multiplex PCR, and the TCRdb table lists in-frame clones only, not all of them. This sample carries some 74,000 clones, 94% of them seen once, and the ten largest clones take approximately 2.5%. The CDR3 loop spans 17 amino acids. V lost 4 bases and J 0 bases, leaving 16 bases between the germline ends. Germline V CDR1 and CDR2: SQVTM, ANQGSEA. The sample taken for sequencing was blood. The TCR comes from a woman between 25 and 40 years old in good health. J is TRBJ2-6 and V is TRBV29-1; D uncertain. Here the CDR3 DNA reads TGCAGCGTTGGAAGGGCAGGCTCCAACTCTGGGGCCAACGTCCTGACTTTC. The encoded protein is CSVGRAGSNSGANVLTF.